A single sample gave rise to the 4 T cell receptor beta chains below, sequenced in a study of memory CD4+ T cells and cytomegalovirus serostatus. Profiling relied on immunoSEQ multiplex PCR, and the TCRdb table lists in-frame clones only, not all of them. This table holds some 57,000 clones, less than 80% found once. The sort gate was single viable CD3+CD4+CD8-CD45RO+ cells for memory CD4+ T cells. Sequencing was done on a sample of memory CD4+ T cells from blood. The source is an adult in good health and CMV-seronegative.

V gene TRBV28 combines with J gene TRBJ2-1, with TRBD2 identical over 7 bases. The CDR3 is 16 amino acids. Germline V gene data show CDR1 as MDHEN and CDR2 as SYDVKM. V was pared by 6 bases and J by 5 bases, with 13 bases of the junction left unmatched. CDR3 sequence (DNA): TGTGCCAGCAGGTCCGGGTCCGGGGGGTCAAACAATGAGCAGTTCTTC. This gives the protein CASRSGSGGSNNEQFF.

This clone was detected once. This rearrangement joins TRBV6-1 to TRBJ2-2; D not resolved. The CDR3 is made up of 17 amino acids. V was clipped by 3 bases and J by 7 bases, with 21 bases between them. Germline values: CDR1 MNHNS, CDR2 SASEGT. The CDR3 sequence is CASSDRALRLKSGELFF. In DNA, the CDR3 is TGTGCCAGCAGTGATCGGGCGCTCAGGCTTAAGAGCGGGGAGCTGTTTTTT.

This clone was observed a single time. The chain's CDR3 is CASSLQGTADTQYF. The CDR3 DNA reads TGTGCCAGCAGTTTGCAGGGCACGGCGGATACGCAGTATTTT. The rearrangement joins TRBV28 to TRBJ2-3, with D possibly TRBD1 on 5 matching bases. Germline CDR1 reads MDHEN; CDR2 reads SYDVKM. V was clipped by 3 bases and J by 6 bases, with 13 bases between them. This CDR3 spans 14 amino acids.

This clone was detected once. The gene calls are TRBV5-6 and TRBJ1-1; a weak D match, TRBD1 (5 bases). Trimming took off 4 bases at V and 6 bases at J, with 22 bases between the two ends. CDR3 length equals 16 residues. The V gene's germline CDR1 is SGHDT and CDR2 YYEEEE. The CDR3, as DNA: TGTGCCAGCAGCGTGGTTGGGGTCAGGGTATGGGCTGAAGCTTTCTTT. Translating it yields CASSVVGVRVWAEAFF.